These T cell receptor beta chains were read from a single sample in a study of human T cells and chemical hapten exposure. TCRdb reprocessed the RACE reads with MiXCR, giving one entry per CDR3 protein. The sample comprises about 290,000 distinct CDR3 sequences, around 7.3% of which are singletons, and 1.2% rests with the top ten. The sequenced sample was whole blood, obtained in connection with sensitization to the hapten diphenylcyclopropenone (DPC). The receptor source for this set is a man between 18 and 35 years old with alopecia areata. Some clones in this sample may be carry-over from other donors' samples. The CDR3 runs from the conserved cysteine through the conserved F or W. D genes are given only for firm matches. Not every row has a clone size; where given, it reads once, few, many or a size class.

V gene: TRBV6-2/TRBV6-3
D gene: -
clone size: -
J gene: TRBJ2-1
CDR3 DNA: TGTGCCAGCAGTTACTCTCGCCAGGGGCTGACAGTTGAGCAGTTCTTC
CDR3 protein: CASSYSRQGLTVEQFF

V gene: TRBV7-6
D gene: -
clone size: few
J gene: TRBJ1-4
CDR3 DNA: TGTGCCAGCAGCTCTTTTGCAACTAATGAAAAACTGTTTTTT
CDR3 protein: CASSSFATNEKLFF

V gene: TRBV10-3
D gene: -
clone size: many
J gene: TRBJ2-7
CDR3 DNA: TGTGCCATCAGTGATTATCGGGACGAGCAGTACTTC
CDR3 protein: CAISDYRDEQYF

V gene: TRBV11-2
D gene: -
clone size: few
J gene: TRBJ2-3
CDR3 DNA: TGTGCCAGCAGCTTCACACAGTTAGCTCCAGATACGCAGTATTTT
CDR3 protein: CASSFTQLAPDTQYF

V gene: TRBV27
D gene: -
clone size: -
J gene: TRBJ2-1
CDR3 DNA: TGTGCCAGCAGTCCCCCGACAGTTCTCCTCTACAATGAGCAGTTCTTC
CDR3 protein: CASSPPTVLLYNEQFF

V gene: TRBV5-1
D gene: -
clone size: many
J gene: TRBJ1-4
CDR3 DNA: TGTGCCAGCAGCTTGACAGCAACTAATGAAAAACTGTTTTTT
CDR3 protein: CASSLTATNEKLFF

V gene: TRBV24-1
D gene: -
clone size: few
J gene: TRBJ2-3
CDR3 DNA: TGTGCCACCAGTGACCGGACAGCAGATACGCAGTATTTT
CDR3 protein: CATSDRTADTQYF

V gene: TRBV4-1
D gene: TRBD1
clone size: -
J gene: TRBJ1-1
CDR3 DNA: TGCGCCAGCATGGCAGGGGGCTGGGACACTGAAGCTTTCTTT
CDR3 protein: CASMAGGWDTEAFF

V gene: TRBV29-1
D gene: -
clone size: -
J gene: TRBJ2-6
CDR3 DNA: TGCAGCGTTGCCCAAGGGTTCGGCTCTGGGGCCAACGTCCTGACTTTC
CDR3 protein: CSVAQGFGSGANVLTF

V gene: TRBV6-5
D gene: -
clone size: few
J gene: TRBJ2-5
CDR3 DNA: TGTGCCAGCAGTTACTCGGCGGGGCCCGGGGAGACCCAGTACTTC
CDR3 protein: CASSYSAGPGETQYF

V gene: TRBV9
D gene: -
clone size: -
J gene: TRBJ1-5
CDR3 DNA: TGTGCCAGCAGCGTAGCGGGAACTCAGCCCCAGCATTTT
CDR3 protein: CASSVAGTQPQHF

V gene: TRBV10-2
D gene: TRBD1
clone size: few
J gene: TRBJ1-5
CDR3 DNA: TGCGCCAGCAGTGCTGTCAGGGGGGATCAGCCCCAGCATTTT
CDR3 protein: CASSAVRGDQPQHF

V gene: TRBV7-3
D gene: TRBD2
clone size: many
J gene: TRBJ2-5
CDR3 DNA: TGTGCCAGCAGCCCCACTAGCGGGGGGGTCCAAGAGACCCAGTACTTC
CDR3 protein: CASSPTSGGVQETQYF

V gene: TRBV4-3
D gene: -
clone size: -
J gene: TRBJ1-2
CDR3 DNA: TGCGCCAGCAGATTGGTTATAGGGGGTAACTATGGCTACACCTTC
CDR3 protein: CASRLVIGGNYGYTF

V gene: TRBV6-6
D gene: TRBD1
clone size: few
J gene: TRBJ1-1
CDR3 DNA: TGTGCCAGCAGTTACCCAGAACAGGGGGGTACTGAAGCTTTCTTT
CDR3 protein: CASSYPEQGGTEAFF

V gene: TRBV5-1
D gene: -
clone size: -
J gene: TRBJ2-3
CDR3 DNA: TGCGCCAGCACCTCCGGGGGGCAGCACACAGATACGCAGTATTTT
CDR3 protein: CASTSGGQHTDTQYF

V gene: TRBV11-3
D gene: TRBD2
clone size: few
J gene: TRBJ2-1
CDR3 DNA: TGTGCCAGCAGCTTAGATGGGACTAGCGGGTTTGAGCAGTTCTTC
CDR3 protein: CASSLDGTSGFEQFF